Presented here are 23 T cell receptor beta chains from one specimen sequenced in a study of blood T cells in healthy people across ages. Primers used in a second PCR of about 7 to 11 cycles were a sample-barcoded 5' primer and a J-beta primer mix. TCRdb passed the 5' RACE reads through MiXCR, listing each CDR3 protein once. The table lists fewer than 750,000 distinct CDR3 sequences, 40% to 55% of them singletons. The sample taken for sequencing was blood. The receptor source for this set is an elderly man in good health.

The chain employs TRBV7-2 and TRBJ2-1; D call uncertain. Germline loops: CDR1 SGHTA, CDR2 FQGNSA. This CDR3 is 13 amino acids long. The germline V and J ends were trimmed by 5 bases and 5 bases, with 10 bases remaining between them. CDR3: CASSPTLHNEQFF. In DNA, the CDR3 is TGTGCCAGCAGCCCCACTTTGCACAATGAGCAGTTCTTC.

CDR3 sequence: CASSRTGPIQQYF. The CDR3 coding sequence is TGTGCCAGCAGCCGGACAGGTCCTATTCAGCAGTACTTC. The chain recombines TRBV14 with TRBJ2-7, with TRBD1 matching 7 bases. The CDR3 totals 13 residues. J gave up 8 bases and V 4 bases, and 8 bases lay outside the gene matches. CDR1 is SGHDN and CDR2 is FVKESK in the germline V gene.

This chain joins TRBV18 and TRBJ1-5; 8 nucleotides match TRBD1. From germline, CDR1 is KGHSH and CDR2 LQKENI. V trimming: 3 bases; J trimming: 7 bases; junction bases outside the gene matches: 5. This CDR3 region has 14 residues. The CDR3 nucleotides read TGTGCCAGCTCACCCCAGACAGGGGTGCAGCCCCAGCATTTT. Translated: CASSPQTGVQPQHF.

This clonotype was observed a handful of times. The chain links TRBV6-6 to TRBJ2-7; D uncertain. CDR3 length equals 13 residues. Germline values: CDR1 MNHNY, CDR2 SVGAGI (reference sequence). Trimming took 6 bases from V and 2 from J, leaving 11 bases between them. The CDR3 DNA reads TGTGCCAGCAGGCTGGCCAGTACCTACGAGCAGTACTTC. It codes for CASRLASTYEQYF.

The chain joins TRBV20-1 to TRBJ2-1; TRBD1 agrees at 9 bases. The CDR3 extends over 15 amino acids. V was pared by 3 bases and J by 3 bases, with 6 bases of the junction left unmatched. Germline values: CDR1 DFQATT, CDR2 SNEGSKA (reference sequence). The chain's CDR3 is CSASVGTGLYNEQFF. As DNA, the CDR3 is TGCAGTGCTAGTGTCGGGACAGGGCTCTACAATGAGCAGTTCTTC.

This clonotype is a singleton in its sample. V gene TRBV20-1 combines with J gene TRBJ2-7, with D possibly TRBD1 on 5 matching bases. V shed 0 bases and J shed 7 bases, with 13 bases lying between them. In germline, CDR1 is DFQATT, CDR2 SNEGSKA (reference sequence). The length of the CDR3 is 13 residues. CDR3 region: CSARDPRANEQYF. CDR3 DNA sequence: TGCAGTGCTAGAGATCCCAGGGCGAATGAGCAGTACTTC.

The V and J genes are TRBV7-9 and TRBJ2-3; a weak D match, TRBD2 (6 bases). Trimming shortened V by 5 bases and J by 2 bases, and 17 bases separated the two germline ends. Germline V gene data show CDR1 as SEHNR and CDR2 as FQNEAQ (reference sequence). The CDR3 has 16 amino acids. The CDR3, as DNA: TGTGCCAGCAGCCGAGGAGGTAGCGGCTCCACAGATACGCAGTATTTT. It encodes CASSRGGSGSTDTQYF. Based on the CDR3 plus reference TRBV7-9 and TRBJ2-3, the full variable domain is DTGVSQNPRHKITKRGQNVTFRCDPISEHNRLYWYRQTLGQGPEFLTYFQNEAQLEKSRLLSDRFSAERPKGSFSTLEIQRTEQGDSAMYLCASSRGGSGSTDTQYFGPGTRLTVL.

This clonotype has ten or more counts. V and J are TRBV6-6 and TRBJ2-6; D is undetermined. V dropped 3 bases and J dropped 0 bases, with 12 bases sitting between them. This CDR3 has 17 residues. CDR1 and CDR2 from the germline V gene are MNHNY and SVGAGI (reference sequence). This CDR3 is CASSYGDFASGANVLTF. In DNA form, the CDR3 reads TGTGCCAGCAGTTATGGGGATTTTGCCTCTGGGGCCAACGTCCTGACTTTC.

This chain joins TRBV27 and TRBJ2-4; D is undetermined. The DNA matches TRBJ2-7 better at its end, which makes the J call doubtful. Per the germline V gene, CDR1 is MNHEY and CDR2 is SMNVEV (reference sequence). This CDR3 contains 14 residues. CDR3 bases: TGTGCCAGCAGTTTTTCCGGTGGTCGTGACGAGCAGTACTTC. This sequence encodes CASSFSGGRDEQYF.

A remark on this clonotype: One junction end does not reproduce the germline sequence, and a read error may be involved. In nucleotides, the CDR3 is TGTACCAGCAGCCCCTCGGCTAGCGGGGTCTACGAGCAGTACTTC. Translated: CTSSPSASGVYEQYF. The genes are TRBV7-3 and TRBJ2-7, with 9 nucleotides matching TRBD2. Germline V CDR1 and CDR2: SGHTA, FQGTGA. This CDR3 is built from 15 residues.

A remark on this clonotype: One base away lies a much larger clone, so this may be a sequencing read error. The chain links TRBV20-1 to TRBJ2-3, with D perhaps TRBD2 (5 bases). The CDR3 is 14 amino acids. Germline V gene data show CDR1 as DFQATT and CDR2 as SNEGSKA (reference sequence). The CDR3: CSARGSSLTDTRYF. CDR3 nucleotides: TGCAGTGCTAGGGGGAGCTCCCTCACAGATACGCGGTATTTT.

In this sample, this clonotype turned up a few times. V gene TRBV7-3 combines with J gene TRBJ2-1; TRBD2 agrees at 8 bases. The V segment lost 6 bases and the J segment 4 bases; nucleotides outside the gene matches: 11. Per germline, CDR1 SGHTA and CDR2 FQGTGA. CDR3 length equals 16 residues. The CDR3 DNA reads TGTGCCAGCAGTATTCAGAGCGGGAGTAGGTACAATGAGCAGTTCTTC. Its protein product is CASSIQSGSRYNEQFF.

On this clonotype: Germline is not matched at one junction end, which may reflect a read error. This chain connects TRBV4-2 to TRBJ2-6, with a possible D match to TRBD1 (5 bases). Germline CDR1 is LGHNA and CDR2 is YNFKEQ. The CDR3 covers 16 residues. The CDR3: CASSQDLMTGANVLTF. CDR3 sequence (DNA): TGTGCCAGCAGCCAAGATCTAATGACTGGGGCTAACGTCCTGACTTTC.

The chain combines TRBV19 with TRBJ2-3; 7 nucleotides agree with TRBD2. Germline trimming cut 5 bases from V and 5 bases from J; bases unmatched to any gene: 13. Germline V CDR1 and CDR2: LNHDA, SQIVND (reference sequence). The CDR3 totals 16 residues. The CDR3 loop is CASSPFSSGNIDTQYF. CDR3 DNA: TGTGCCAGTAGTCCCTTTTCCAGCGGGAATATAGATACGCAGTATTTT.

V usage is TRBV20-1 and J usage is TRBJ2-7, with 8 nucleotides matching TRBD1. This CDR3 region has 13 residues. CDR1 and CDR2 (germline): DFQATT, SNEGSKA (reference sequence). V dropped 6 bases and J dropped 5; count of bases not matched to a gene: 9. This CDR3 reads CSAHRTGLDEQYF. The CDR3, as DNA: TGCAGTGCACATAGGACAGGGTTGGACGAGCAGTACTTC.

The CDR3 spells CASSTRTSGGAGNEQFF. The DNA of the CDR3 is TGTGCCAGCAGCACCAGGACTAGCGGGGGGGCAGGCAATGAGCAGTTCTTC. The chain recombines TRBV7-2 with TRBJ2-1; 15 bases align to TRBD2. This CDR3 is built from 17 residues. With 5 bases clipped from V and 6 bases from J, the junction kept 8 bases outside the gene matches. The germline CDR1 and CDR2 sequences are SGHTA and FQGNSA.

The V call is TRBV20-1, the J call TRBJ2-4; D may be TRBD2 (5 bases). Germline CDR1 and CDR2: DFQATT and SNEGSKA (reference sequence). This CDR3 is 13 amino acids long. V lost 3 bases and J lost 0, with 6 bases in between. CDR3 DNA: TGCAGTGCTAGGAGGGAAGCCAAAAACATTCAGTACTTC. Encoded protein: CSARREAKNIQYF.

The chain combines TRBV29-1 with TRBJ2-7; a possible D gene is TRBD2 (5 bases). The CDR3 is made up of 11 amino acids. The V and J ends lost 6 bases and 3 bases respectively, with 9 bases between them. In germline, CDR1 is SQVTM, CDR2 ANQGSEA. The chain's CDR3 is CSVSGNYEQYF. The CDR3 DNA is TGCAGCGTCTCCGGGAACTACGAGCAGTACTTC.

In this sample, this clonotype turned up many times. The gene calls are TRBV6-6 and TRBJ1-6; TRBD1 aligns across 8 bases. The CDR3 contains 14 residues. Trimming cost V 6 bases and J 9 bases; bases outside gene matches: 7. Germline loops: CDR1 MNHNY, CDR2 SVGAGI (reference sequence). The CDR3 nucleotides are TGTGCCAGCAGATCAGGACAGGGTGGTTCACCCCTCCACTTT. Its protein product is CASRSGQGGSPLHF.

The J gene is TRBJ2-7, the V gene TRBV2; 7 bases fit TRBD1. V was clipped by 7 bases and J by 1 base; unmatched bases: 7. The germline CDR1 and CDR2 sequences are SNHLY and FYNNEI. The CDR3 spans 14 residues. The CDR3: CASMTPGQSYEQYF. In nucleotides, the CDR3 is TGTGCCAGCATGACCCCGGGACAGTCCTACGAGCAGTACTTC.

The chain has TRBV20-1 and TRBJ2-1; 13 positions match TRBD2. The CDR3 spans 17 residues. Germline loops: CDR1 DFQATT, CDR2 SNEGSKA (reference sequence). The J segment lost 7 bases and the V segment lost 4 bases, leaving 13 bases of the junction unmatched. CDR3 in DNA: TGCAGTGCTAAGGCGACTAGCGGGGGGTCCCCTCGGAATGAGCAGTTCTTC. Residues: CSAKATSGGSPRNEQFF.

The V and J genes are TRBV29-1 and TRBJ2-3; D is undetermined. Trimming left V 4 bases short and J 5 bases short, with 19 bases between. Per germline, CDR1 SQVTM and CDR2 ANQGSEA. This CDR3 is built from 15 residues. The CDR3 loop is CSVVGQLIQRDTQYF. The DNA of the CDR3 is TGCAGCGTTGTAGGCCAACTAATCCAAAGAGATACGCAGTATTTT.

Of note for this clonotype: This could be a read error, since a much larger clone is one nucleotide away. The chain couples TRBV6-6 to TRBJ1-2; 12 nucleotides align to TRBD1. From germline, CDR1 is MNHNY and CDR2 SVGAGI (reference sequence). Trimming removed 2 bases from V and 8 bases from J; junction bases left unmatched: 6. The CDR3 is 15 residues long. The CDR3 sequence: CASSYAGTGGRGYTF. For the CDR3, the DNA is TGTGCCAGCAGTTACGCCGGGACAGGGGGCAGGGGCTACACCTTC.